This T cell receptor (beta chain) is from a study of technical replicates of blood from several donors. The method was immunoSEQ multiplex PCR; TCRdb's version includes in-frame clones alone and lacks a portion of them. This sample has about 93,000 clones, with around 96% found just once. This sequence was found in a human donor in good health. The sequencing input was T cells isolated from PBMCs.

CDR3 loop: CATQGNSYNEQFF. The CDR3 DNA reads TGCGCCACCCAGGGAAACTCCTACAATGAGCAGTTCTTC. V gene TRBV10-1 combines with J gene TRBJ2-1; D is possibly TRBD1 (5 bases). The CDR3 runs 13 residues. V shed 10 bases and J shed 0 bases, with 10 bases lying between them. Germline V gene sequence: CDR1 WNHNN, CDR2 SYGVQD (reference sequence).